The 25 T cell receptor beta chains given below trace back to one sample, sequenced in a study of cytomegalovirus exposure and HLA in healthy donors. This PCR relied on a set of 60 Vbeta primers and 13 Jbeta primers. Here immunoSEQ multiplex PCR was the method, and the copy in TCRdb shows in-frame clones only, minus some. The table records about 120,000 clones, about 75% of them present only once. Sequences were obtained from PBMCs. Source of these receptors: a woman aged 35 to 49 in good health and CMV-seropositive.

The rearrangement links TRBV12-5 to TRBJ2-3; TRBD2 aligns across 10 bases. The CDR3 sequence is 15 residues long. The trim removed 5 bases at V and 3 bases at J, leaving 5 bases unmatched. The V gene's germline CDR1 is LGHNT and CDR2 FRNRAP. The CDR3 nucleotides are TGTGCTAGTGGTACAGAAGCGGGAGGGACAGATACGCAGTATTTT. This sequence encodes CASGTEAGGTDTQYF.

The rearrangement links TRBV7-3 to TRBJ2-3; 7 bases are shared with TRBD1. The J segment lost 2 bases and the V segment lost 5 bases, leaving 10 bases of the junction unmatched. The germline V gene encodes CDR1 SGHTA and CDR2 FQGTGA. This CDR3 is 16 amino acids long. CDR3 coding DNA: TGTGCCAGCAGCCCCGGCCGGGACAGAAACACAGATACGCAGTATTTT. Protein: CASSPGRDRNTDTQYF.

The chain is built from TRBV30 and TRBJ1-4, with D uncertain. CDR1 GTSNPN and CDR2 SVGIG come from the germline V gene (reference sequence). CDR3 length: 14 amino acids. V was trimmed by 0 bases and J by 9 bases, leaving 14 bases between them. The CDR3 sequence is CAWSVRQTEQKLFF. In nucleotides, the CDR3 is TGTGCCTGGAGTGTTCGTCAGACGGAGCAAAAACTGTTTTTT.

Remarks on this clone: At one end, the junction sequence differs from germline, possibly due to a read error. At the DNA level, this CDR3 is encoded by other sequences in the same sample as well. CDR3 residues: CASSPRTGLEAFF. The CDR3, as DNA: TGCGCCAGCAGTCCGCGGACAGGACTTGAAGCTTTCTTT. This sequence joins TRBV27 and TRBJ1-1; 7 positions match TRBD1. Germline-derived CDR1 and CDR2 are MNHEY and SMNVEV (reference sequence). CDR3 size: 13 residues.

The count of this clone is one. The CDR3 loop reads CASSDHGQSTGELFF. Here the CDR3 DNA reads TGTGCCAGCAGTGACCATGGGCAGAGTACCGGGGAGCTGTTTTTT. This chain uses TRBV6-4 with TRBJ2-2; D is uncertain. CDR1 is MRHNA, CDR2 SNTAGT, per germline. The CDR3 is made up of 15 amino acids. V was shortened by 2 bases and J by 5 bases, with 12 bases between the two germline ends.

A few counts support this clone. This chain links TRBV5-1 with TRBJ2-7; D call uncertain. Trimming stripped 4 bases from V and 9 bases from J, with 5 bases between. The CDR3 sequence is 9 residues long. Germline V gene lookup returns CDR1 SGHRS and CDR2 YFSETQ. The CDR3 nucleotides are TGCGCCAGCAGCCCCCGGCAGTACTTC. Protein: CASSPRQYF.

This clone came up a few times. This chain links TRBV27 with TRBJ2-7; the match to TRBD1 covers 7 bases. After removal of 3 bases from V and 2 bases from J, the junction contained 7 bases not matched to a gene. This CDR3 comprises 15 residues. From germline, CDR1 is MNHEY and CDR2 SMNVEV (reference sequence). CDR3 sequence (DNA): TGTGCCAGCAGTTTGTACGGACAGGATACCTACGAGCAGTACTTC. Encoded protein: CASSLYGQDTYEQYF.

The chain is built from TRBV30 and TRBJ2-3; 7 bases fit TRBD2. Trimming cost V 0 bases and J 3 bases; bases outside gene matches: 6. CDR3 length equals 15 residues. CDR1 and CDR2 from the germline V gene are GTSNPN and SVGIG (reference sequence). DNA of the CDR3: TGTGCCTGGAGTGTGGGAGCGGGAACGACAGATACGCAGTATTTT. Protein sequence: CAWSVGAGTTDTQYF.

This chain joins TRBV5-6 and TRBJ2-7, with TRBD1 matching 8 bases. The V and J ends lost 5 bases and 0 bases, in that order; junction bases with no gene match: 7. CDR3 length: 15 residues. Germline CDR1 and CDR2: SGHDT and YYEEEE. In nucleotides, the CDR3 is TGTGCCAGCAGTCGGGACAGGCCTAGCTCCTACGAGCAGTACTTC. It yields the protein CASSRDRPSSYEQYF.

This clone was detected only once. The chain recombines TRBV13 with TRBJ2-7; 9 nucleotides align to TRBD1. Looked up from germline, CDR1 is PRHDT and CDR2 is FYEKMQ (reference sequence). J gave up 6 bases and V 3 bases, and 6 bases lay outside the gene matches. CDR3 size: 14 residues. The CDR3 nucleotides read TGTGCCAGCAGCTTCGGGACAGGGATTCTCGAGCAGTACTTC. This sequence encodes CASSFGTGILEQYF.

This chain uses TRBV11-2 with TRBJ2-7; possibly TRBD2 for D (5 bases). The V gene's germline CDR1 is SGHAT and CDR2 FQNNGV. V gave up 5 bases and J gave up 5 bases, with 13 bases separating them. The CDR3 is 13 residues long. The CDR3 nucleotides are TGTGCCAGCAGCCCCGAGCGAGGGAACGAGCAGTACTTC. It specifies CASSPERGNEQYF.

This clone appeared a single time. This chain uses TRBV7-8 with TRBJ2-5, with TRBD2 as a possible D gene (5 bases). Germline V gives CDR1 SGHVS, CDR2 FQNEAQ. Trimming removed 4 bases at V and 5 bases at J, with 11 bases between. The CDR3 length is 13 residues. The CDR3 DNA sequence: TGTGCCAGCAGCTCGGTCGGGGTGGAGACCCAGTACTTC. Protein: CASSSVGVETQYF.

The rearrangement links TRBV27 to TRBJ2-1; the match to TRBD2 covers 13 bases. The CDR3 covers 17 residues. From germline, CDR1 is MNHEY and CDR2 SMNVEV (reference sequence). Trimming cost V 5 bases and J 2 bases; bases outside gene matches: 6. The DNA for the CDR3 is TGTGCCAGCAGTCCCCTAGGGACTAGCGGGACCTACAATGAGCAGTTCTTC. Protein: CASSPLGTSGTYNEQFF.

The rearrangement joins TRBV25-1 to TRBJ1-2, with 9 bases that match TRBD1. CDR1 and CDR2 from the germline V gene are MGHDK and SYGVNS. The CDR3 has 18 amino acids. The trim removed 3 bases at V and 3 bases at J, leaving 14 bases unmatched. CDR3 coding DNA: TGTGCCAGCAGTGACCCTAATTCCGGGACAGGGATTGACTATGGCTACACCTTC. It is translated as CASSDPNSGTGIDYGYTF.

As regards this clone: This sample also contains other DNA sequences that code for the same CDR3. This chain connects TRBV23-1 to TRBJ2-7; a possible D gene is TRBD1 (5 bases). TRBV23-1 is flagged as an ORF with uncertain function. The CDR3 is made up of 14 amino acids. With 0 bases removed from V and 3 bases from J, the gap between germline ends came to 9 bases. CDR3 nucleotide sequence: TGCGCCAGCAGTCAATCACCAGGGATCTACGAGCAGTACTTC. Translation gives CASSQSPGIYEQYF.

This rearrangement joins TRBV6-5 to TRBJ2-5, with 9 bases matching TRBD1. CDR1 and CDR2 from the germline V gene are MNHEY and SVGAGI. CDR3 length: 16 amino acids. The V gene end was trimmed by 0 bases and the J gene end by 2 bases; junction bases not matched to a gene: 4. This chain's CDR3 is CASSYSGTGRQETQYF. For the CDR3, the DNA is TGTGCCAGCAGTTACTCAGGGACAGGGCGGCAAGAGACCCAGTACTTC.

CDR3: CASSWGASGTYNEQFF. The DNA for the CDR3 is TGTGCCAGCAGCTGGGGAGCTAGCGGGACCTACAATGAGCAGTTCTTC. J is TRBJ2-1 and V is TRBV5-6, with 9 bases aligning to TRBD2. The germline gives CDR1 SGHDT, CDR2 YYEEEE. Unmatched junction bases numbered 6, after V lost 3 bases and J lost 2 bases. The CDR3 has 16 residues.

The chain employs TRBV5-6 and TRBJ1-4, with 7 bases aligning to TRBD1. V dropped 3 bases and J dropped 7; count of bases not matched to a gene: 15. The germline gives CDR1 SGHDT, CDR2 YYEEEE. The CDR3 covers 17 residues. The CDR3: CASSSTGTARRGEKLFF. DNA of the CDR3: TGTGCCAGCAGCTCGACAGGGACGGCCAGGCGGGGTGAAAAACTGTTTTTT.

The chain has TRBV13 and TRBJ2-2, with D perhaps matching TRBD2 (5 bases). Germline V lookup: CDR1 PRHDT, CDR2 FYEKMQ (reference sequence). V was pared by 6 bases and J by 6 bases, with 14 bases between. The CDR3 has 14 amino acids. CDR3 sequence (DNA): TGTGCCAGCAGAATCACTAGTTCGGCCGGGGAGCTGTTTTTT. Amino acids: CASRITSSAGELFF. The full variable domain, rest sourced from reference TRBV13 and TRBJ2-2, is AAGVIQSPRHLIKEKRETATLKCYPIPRHDTVYWYQQGPGQDPQFLISFYEKMQSDKGSIPDRFSAQQFSDYHSELNMSSLELGDSALYFCASRITSSAGELFFGEGSRLTVL.

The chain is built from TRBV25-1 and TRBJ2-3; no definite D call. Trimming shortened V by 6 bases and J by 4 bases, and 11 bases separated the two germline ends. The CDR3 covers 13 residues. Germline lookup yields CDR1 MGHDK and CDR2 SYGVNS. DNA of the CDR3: TGTGCCAGCAGCTCCCGCCGGGCAGATACGCAGTATTTT. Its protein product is CASSSRRADTQYF.

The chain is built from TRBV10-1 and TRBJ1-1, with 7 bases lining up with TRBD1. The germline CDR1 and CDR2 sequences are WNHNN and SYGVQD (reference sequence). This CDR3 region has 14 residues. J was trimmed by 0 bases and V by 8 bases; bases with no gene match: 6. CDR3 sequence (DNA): TGCGCCAGCCGACAGGGACCCATGAACACTGAAGCTTTCTTT. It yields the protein CASRQGPMNTEAFF.

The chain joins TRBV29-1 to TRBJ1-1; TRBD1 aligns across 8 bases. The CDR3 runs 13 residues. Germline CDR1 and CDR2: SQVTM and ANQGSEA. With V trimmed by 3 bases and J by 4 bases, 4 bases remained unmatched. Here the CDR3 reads CSVDTDRATEAFF. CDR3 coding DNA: TGCAGCGTTGACACGGACAGGGCCACTGAAGCTTTCTTT.

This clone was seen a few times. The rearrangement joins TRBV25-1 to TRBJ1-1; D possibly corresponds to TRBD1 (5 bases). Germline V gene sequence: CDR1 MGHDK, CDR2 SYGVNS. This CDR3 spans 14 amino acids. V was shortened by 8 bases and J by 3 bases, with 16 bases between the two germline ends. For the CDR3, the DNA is TGTGCCAGCCTCCCTTTCGGGGGTCACACTGAAGCTTTCTTT. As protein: CASLPFGGHTEAFF.

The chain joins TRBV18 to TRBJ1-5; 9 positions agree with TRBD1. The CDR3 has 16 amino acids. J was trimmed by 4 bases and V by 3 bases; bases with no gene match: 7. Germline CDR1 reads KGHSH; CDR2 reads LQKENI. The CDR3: CASSPTGGPRNQPQHF. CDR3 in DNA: TGTGCCAGCTCACCGACAGGGGGTCCTCGGAATCAGCCCCAGCATTTT.

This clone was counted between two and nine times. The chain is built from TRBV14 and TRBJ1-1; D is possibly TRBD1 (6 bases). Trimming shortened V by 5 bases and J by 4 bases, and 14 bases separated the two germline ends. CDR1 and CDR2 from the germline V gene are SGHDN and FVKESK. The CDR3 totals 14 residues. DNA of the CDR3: TGTGCCAGCAGCGTCCAACAGGGATTCACTGAAGCTTTCTTT. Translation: CASSVQQGFTEAFF.